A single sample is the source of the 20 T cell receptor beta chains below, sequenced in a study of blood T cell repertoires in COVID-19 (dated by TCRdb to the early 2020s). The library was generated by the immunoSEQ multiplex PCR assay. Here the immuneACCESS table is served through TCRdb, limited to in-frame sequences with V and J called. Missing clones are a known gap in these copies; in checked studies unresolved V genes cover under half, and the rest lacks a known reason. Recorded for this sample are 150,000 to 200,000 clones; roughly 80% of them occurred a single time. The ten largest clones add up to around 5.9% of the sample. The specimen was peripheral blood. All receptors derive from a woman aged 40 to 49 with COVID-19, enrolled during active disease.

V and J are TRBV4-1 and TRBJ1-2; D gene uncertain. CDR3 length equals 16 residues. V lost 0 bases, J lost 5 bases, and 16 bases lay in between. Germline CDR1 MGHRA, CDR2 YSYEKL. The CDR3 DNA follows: TGCGCCAGCAGCCAAGAGAGTTCGGGGTTGGAATATGGCTACACCTTC. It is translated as CASSQESSGLEYGYTF.

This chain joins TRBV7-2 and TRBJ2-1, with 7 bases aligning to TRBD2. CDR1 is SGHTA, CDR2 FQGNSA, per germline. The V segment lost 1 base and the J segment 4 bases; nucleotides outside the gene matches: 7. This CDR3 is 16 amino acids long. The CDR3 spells CASSLVRDYPYNEQFF. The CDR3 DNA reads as TGTGCCAGCAGCTTAGTCCGGGACTATCCATACAATGAGCAGTTCTTC. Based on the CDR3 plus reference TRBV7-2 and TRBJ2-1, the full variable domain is GAGVSQSPSNKVTEKGKDVELRCDPISGHTALYWYRQSLGQGLEFLIYFQGNSAPDKSGLPSDRFSAERTGGSVSTLTIQRTQQEDSAVYLCASSLVRDYPYNEQFFGPGTRLTVL.

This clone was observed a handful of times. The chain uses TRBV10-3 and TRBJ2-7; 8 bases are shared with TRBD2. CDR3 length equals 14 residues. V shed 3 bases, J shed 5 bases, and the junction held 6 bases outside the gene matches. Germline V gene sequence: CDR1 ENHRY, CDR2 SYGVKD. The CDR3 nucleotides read TGTGCCATCAGTGACTCGGGAGGGCCGCACGAGCAGTACTTC. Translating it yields CAISDSGGPHEQYF.

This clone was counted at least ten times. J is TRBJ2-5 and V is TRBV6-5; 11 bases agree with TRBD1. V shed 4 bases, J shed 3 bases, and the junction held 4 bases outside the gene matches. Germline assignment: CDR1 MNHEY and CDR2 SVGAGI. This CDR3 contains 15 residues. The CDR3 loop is CASSSPGQGEETQYF. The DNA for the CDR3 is TGTGCCAGCAGTTCGCCGGGACAGGGGGAAGAGACCCAGTACTTC.

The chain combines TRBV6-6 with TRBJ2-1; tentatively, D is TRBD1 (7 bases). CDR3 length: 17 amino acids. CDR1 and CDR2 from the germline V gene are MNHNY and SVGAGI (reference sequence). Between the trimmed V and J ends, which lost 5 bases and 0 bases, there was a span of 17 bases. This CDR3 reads CASSHLSQGGSYNEQFF. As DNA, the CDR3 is TGTGCCAGCAGTCATCTTTCCCAGGGGGGCTCCTACAATGAGCAGTTCTTC.

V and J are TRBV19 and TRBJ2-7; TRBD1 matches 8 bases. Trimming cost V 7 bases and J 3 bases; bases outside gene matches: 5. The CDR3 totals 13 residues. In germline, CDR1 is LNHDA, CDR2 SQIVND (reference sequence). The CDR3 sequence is CASTFGQGYEQYF. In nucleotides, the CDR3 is TGTGCCAGTACCTTTGGACAGGGCTACGAGCAGTACTTC.

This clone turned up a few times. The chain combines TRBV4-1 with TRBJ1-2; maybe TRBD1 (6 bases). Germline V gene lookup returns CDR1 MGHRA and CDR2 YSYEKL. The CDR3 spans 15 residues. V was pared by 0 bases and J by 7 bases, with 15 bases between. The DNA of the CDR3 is TGCGCCAGCAGCCAAGACAAGGGGGGGCTAGGTGGCTACACCTTC. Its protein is CASSQDKGGLGGYTF.

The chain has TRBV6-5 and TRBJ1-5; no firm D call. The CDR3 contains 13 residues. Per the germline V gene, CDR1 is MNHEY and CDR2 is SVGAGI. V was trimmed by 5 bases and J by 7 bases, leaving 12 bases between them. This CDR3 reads CASSQVSQQPQHF. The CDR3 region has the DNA TGTGCCAGCAGTCAGGTGAGCCAACAGCCCCAGCATTTT.

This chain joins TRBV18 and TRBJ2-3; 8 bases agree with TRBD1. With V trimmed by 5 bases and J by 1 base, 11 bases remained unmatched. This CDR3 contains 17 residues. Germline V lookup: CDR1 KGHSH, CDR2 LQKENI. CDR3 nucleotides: TGTGCCAGCTCAGCCAATCAGGGGGCAAGGGGCACAGATACGCAGTATTTT. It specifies CASSANQGARGTDTQYF.

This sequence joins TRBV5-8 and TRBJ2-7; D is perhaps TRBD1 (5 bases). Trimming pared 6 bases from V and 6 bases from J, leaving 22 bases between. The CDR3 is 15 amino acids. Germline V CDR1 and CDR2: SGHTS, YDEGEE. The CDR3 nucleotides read TGTGCCAGCAACCTTCAGGGTATCCCTTATTTCGAGCAGTACTTC. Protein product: CASNLQGIPYFEQYF.

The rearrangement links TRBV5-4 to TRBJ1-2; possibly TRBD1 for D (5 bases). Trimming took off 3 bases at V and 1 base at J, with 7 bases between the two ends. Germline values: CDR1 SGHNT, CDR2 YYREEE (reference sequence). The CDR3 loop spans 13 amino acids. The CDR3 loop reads CASSSDSNYGYTF. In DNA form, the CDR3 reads TGTGCCAGCAGCTCAGACAGTAACTATGGCTACACCTTC.

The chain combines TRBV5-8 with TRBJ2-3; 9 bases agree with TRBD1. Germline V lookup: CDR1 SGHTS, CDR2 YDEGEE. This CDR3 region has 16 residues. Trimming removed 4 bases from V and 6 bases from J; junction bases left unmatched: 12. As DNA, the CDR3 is TGTGCCAGCAGCACAGAAACAGGGGGCGCCTGGGATACGCAGTATTTT. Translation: CASSTETGGAWDTQYF.

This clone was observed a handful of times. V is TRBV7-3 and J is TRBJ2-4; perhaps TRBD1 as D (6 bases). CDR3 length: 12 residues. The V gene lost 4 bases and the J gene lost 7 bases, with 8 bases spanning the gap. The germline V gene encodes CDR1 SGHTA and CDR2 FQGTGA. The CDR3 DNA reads TGTGCCAGCAGCTCGGACAGCAACATTCAGTACTTC. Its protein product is CASSSDSNIQYF.

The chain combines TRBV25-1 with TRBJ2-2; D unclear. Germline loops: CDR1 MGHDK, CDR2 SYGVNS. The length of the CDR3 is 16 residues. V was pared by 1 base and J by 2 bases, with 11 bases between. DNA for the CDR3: TGTGCCAGCAGTGAATTTGGCAGGTTTAACACCGGGGAGCTGTTTTTT. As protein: CASSEFGRFNTGELFF.

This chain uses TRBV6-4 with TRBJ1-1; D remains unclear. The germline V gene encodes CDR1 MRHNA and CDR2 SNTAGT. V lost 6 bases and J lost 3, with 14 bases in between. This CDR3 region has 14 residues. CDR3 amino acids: CASRREGTDTEAFF. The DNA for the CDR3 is TGTGCCAGCAGGCGGGAGGGAACCGACACTGAAGCTTTCTTT.

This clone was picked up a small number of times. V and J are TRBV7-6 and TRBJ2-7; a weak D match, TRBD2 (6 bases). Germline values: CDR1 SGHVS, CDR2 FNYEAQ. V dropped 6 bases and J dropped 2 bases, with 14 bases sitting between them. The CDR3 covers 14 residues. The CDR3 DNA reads TGTGCCAGCAGTAAGGACGCGGGACCCTACGAGCAGTACTTC. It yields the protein CASSKDAGPYEQYF. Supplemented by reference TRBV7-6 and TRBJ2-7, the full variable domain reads GAGVSQSPRYKVTKRGQDVALRCDPISGHVSLYWYRQALGQGPEFLTYFNYEAQQDKSGLPNDRFSAERPEGSISTLTIQRTEQRDSAMYRCASSKDAGPYEQYFGPGTRLTVT.

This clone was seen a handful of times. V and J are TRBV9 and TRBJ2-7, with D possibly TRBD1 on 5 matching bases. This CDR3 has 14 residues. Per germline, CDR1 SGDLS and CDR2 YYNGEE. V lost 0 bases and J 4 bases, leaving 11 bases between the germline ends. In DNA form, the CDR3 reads TGTGCCAGCAGCGTAGACATGGGGCTGTACGAGCAGTACTTC. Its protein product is CASSVDMGLYEQYF.

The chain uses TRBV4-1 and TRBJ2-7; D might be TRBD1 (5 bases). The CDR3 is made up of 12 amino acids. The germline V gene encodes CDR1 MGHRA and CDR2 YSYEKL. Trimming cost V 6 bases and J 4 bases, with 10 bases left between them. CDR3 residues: CASSHQGYEQYF. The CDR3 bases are TGCGCCAGCAGTCACCAGGGTTACGAGCAGTACTTC.

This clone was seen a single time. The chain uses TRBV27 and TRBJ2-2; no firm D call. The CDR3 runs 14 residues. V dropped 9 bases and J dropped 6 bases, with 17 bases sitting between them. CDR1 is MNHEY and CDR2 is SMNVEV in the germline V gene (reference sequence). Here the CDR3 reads CASRLGNSAGELFF. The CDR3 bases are TGTGCCAGTCGACTCGGAAACTCAGCCGGGGAGCTGTTTTTT.

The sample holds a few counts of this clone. CDR3 sequence (DNA): TGTGCCAGCAGTGATTACACACCAACCTCCTACGAGCAGTACTTC. Its translation is CASSDYTPTSYEQYF. The chain uses TRBV6-1 and TRBJ2-7; no reliable D call. Trimming shortened V by 3 bases and J by 0 bases, and 12 bases separated the two germline ends. CDR1 MNHNS and CDR2 SASEGT come from the germline V gene. CDR3 length: 15 amino acids.